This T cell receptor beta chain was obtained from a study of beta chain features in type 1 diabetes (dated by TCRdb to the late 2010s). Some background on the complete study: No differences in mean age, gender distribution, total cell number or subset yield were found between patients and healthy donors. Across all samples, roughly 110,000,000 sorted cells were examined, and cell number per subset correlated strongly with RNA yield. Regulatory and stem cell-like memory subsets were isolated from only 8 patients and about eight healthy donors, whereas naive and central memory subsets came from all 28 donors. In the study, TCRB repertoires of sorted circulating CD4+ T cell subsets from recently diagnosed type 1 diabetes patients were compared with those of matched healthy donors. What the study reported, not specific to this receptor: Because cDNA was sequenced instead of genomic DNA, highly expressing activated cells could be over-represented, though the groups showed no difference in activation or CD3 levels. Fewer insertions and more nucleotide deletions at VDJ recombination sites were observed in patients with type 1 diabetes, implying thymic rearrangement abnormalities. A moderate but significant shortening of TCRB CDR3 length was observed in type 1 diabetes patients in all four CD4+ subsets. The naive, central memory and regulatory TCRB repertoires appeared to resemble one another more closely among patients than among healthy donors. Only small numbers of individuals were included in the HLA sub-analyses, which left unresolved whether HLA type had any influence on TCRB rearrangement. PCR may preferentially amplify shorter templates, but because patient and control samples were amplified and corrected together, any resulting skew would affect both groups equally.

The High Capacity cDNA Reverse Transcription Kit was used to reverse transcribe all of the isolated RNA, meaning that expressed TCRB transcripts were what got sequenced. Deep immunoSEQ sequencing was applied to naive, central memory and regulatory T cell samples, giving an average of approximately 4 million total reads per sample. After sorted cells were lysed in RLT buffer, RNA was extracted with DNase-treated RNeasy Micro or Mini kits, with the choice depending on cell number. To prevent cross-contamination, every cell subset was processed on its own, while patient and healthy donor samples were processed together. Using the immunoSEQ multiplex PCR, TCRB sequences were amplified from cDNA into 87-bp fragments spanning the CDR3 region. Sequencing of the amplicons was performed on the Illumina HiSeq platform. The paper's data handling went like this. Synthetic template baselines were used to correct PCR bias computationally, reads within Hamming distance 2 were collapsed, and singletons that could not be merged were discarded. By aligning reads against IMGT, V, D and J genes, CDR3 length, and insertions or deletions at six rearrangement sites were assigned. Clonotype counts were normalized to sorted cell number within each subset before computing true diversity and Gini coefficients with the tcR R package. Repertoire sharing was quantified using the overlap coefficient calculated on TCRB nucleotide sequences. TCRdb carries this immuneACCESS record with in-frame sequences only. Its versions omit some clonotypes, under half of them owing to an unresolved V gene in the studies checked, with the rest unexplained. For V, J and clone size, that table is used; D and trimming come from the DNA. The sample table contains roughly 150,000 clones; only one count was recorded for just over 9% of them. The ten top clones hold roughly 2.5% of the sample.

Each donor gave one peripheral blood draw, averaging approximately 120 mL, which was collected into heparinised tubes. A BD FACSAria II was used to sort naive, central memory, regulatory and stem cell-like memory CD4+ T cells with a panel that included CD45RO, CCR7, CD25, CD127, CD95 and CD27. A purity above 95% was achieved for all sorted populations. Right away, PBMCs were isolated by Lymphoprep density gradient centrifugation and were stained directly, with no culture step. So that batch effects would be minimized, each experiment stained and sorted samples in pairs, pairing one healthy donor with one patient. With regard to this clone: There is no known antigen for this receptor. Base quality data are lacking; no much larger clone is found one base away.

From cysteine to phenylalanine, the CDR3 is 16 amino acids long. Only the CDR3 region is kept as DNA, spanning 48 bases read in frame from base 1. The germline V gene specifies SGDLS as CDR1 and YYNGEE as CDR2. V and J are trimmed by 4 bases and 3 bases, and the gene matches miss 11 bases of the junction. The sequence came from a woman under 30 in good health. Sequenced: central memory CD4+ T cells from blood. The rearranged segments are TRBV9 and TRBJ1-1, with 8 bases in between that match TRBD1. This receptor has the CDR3 CASSQGQGSGDTEAFF. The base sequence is TGTGCCAGCAGCCAAGGACAGGGCTCGGGGGACACTGAAGCTTTCTTT.